This TCR beta chain appears in the sequencing data of a study of neurological immune-mediated disorders. This clonotype was seen ten or more times. V lost 3 bases, J lost 0 bases, and 17 bases lay in between. CDR1 and CDR2 (germline): SGHKS, YYEKEE (reference sequence). This CDR3 has 17 residues. Over 160 million TCR-beta sequences from 15-18 subjects came out of each sequencing run. One entry per CDR3 protein, called by TCRdb with MiXCR from the 5' RACE reads. Counted here are more than 35,000 distinct CDR3 sequences, about 9.4% occurring once; the ten biggest clones make up roughly 7.1%. The material sequenced was PBMCs. The receptor comes from a woman younger than 45 with HTLV-1-associated myelopathy (HAM/TSP). The chain carries TRBV5-5 and TRBJ2-3; perhaps TRBD1 as D (5 bases). The CDR3, as DNA: TGTGCCAGCAGCTCCAGGGTCCCACATTCTAGCACAGATACGCAGTATTTT. Its translation: CASSSRVPHSSTDTQYF.